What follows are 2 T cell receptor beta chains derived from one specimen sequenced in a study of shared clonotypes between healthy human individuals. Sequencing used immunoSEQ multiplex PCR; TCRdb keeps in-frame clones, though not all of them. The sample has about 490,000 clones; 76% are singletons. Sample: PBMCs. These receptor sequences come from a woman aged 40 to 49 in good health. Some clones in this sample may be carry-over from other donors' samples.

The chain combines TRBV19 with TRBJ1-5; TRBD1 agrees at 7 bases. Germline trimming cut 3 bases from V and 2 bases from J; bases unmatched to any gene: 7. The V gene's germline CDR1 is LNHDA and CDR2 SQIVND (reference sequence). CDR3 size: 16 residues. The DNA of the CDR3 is TGTGCCAGTAGTATTATAGGGGGACAGCGCAATCAGCCCCAGCATTTT. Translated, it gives CASSIIGGQRNQPQHF.

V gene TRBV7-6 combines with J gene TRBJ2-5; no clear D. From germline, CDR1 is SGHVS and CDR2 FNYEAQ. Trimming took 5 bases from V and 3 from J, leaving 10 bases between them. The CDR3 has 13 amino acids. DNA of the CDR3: TGTGCCAGCAGCCTTGGACCCAAAGAGACCCAGTACTTC. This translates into CASSLGPKETQYF.